This TCR beta chain was recorded in a study of T cells in Graves' hyperthyroidism and ophthalmopathy (dated by TCRdb to between 2018 and 2021). Background for the entire study: Peripheral blood samples were taken at initial diagnosis, before any treatment was given. The study also compared thyroid tissue and blood T-cell repertoires from several Graves' hyperthyroidism patients. For training and testing, the approximately 97 patients in the discovery cohort were randomly divided in a 7:3 ratio. Prospective prediction of ophthalmopathy was tested in an independent validation cohort consisting of fewer than 20 hyperthyroidism patients and approximately 16 patients who later progressed to ophthalmopathy. According to the paper, TCR Vbeta CDR3 sequencing was carried out on over 130 peripheral blood samples, which came from 40 to 45 ophthalmopathy, around 75 hyperthyroidism and roughly 17 progressor patients. To identify TCR V-J signatures that set the groups apart, the researchers used a discovery cohort of more than 95 patients, made up of approximately 43 with Graves' ophthalmopathy and about 55 with stable Graves' hyperthyroidism. Following sampling, methimazole starting at 30 mg daily was given to hyperthyroidism patients, and high-dose intravenous methylprednisolone was given to ophthalmopathy patients. Beyond this particular receptor, the publication reports: In validation, the model predicted progression to ophthalmopathy with over 60% sensitivity and less than 75% specificity, a median of 6.5 months before onset. Blood samples also contained most of the expanded thyroid clonotypes (frequency above 0.001), which suggests that blood repertoires may reflect thyroid immune responses. No statistical method was used to fix the sample size in advance, and group allocation was not hidden from the investigators. A model built on a 13 V-J signature distinguished ophthalmopathy from stable hyperthyroidism, reaching about 88% sensitivity and around 81% specificity in cross-validation and 80%/75% in testing.

The table lists this clonotype with many counts. It lacks a known antigen. Base-call qualities are not available, and no considerably larger clone is one nucleotide away. Amplification of TCR beta CDR3 regions was carried out from RNA transcripts. A first-round RT-PCR of the TCR CDR3 used the HTBI primer set with the Qiagen OneStep RT-PCR kit. The libraries were constructed in a second round of multiplex PCR and then size-selected and purified. Sequencing of the libraries was done on an Illumina HiSeq2000 using paired-end 100 bp reads. The original pipeline was this. Raw data were processed with SOAPnuke, discarding reads with adapters, uncalled bases, mean Phred below 15, or no exact constant-primer or identifier match. COPE v1.2.5 was used to merge high-quality paired reads, and clonotypes were defined as unique nucleotide sequences. MiTCR v1.1 was used to align the clonotypes against IMGT TRBV, TRBD and TRBJ reference segments. The analysis was restricted to V-J combinations with a frequency above 0.0001, which together covered over 99% of the repertoires. A TCS score was defined as the ratio of F50 (clonal expansion) to E x V (chaos), with BLOSUM62-based TCRdist applied between CDR3 peptides within each V-J. Welch's t-statistics and random forest reduced roughly 540 V-J features to 10 to 15, which were used in a naive Bayes classifier (R e1071). Clones were called with MiXCR by TCRdb after fastp trimmed the public reads at Q25, and only in-frame beta chains were retained. Rows matching on CDR3 protein sequence are summarized as one entry with the most common DNA and genes. The V and J calls reflect TCRdb's pipeline rather than the authors' work. This sample lists about 160,000 distinct CDR3 sequences; around 8.9% were detected once. The ten largest account for less than 25% of the sample.

The CDR3 spans 13 residues, from the cysteine through the phenylalanine. The sequence is cut down to CDR3 DNA, 39 bases in frame from base 1. The germline V gene (reference sequence) supplies CDR1 GTSNPN and CDR2 SVGIG. V and J are truncated by 3 bases and 8 bases respectively, leaving an intervening sequence of 13 bases. Hyperthyroidism patients were newly diagnosed, had a disease duration of under 2 months, and were aged 18 to 65 years. Any patient with an uncontrolled infection, another autoimmune disease, pregnancy or lactation was excluded. Diagnoses relied on clinical symptoms, serum thyroxine and TRAb, thyroid ultrasound and orbital computed tomography. For progressor patients, blood was drawn at the first diagnosis of hyperthyroidism, before any ophthalmopathy symptoms had appeared. Ficoll-Paque density gradient centrifugation was used to isolate PBMCs from 10 ml of fresh peripheral blood. Progressor patients were first diagnosed with Graves' hyperthyroidism and then developed ophthalmopathy during follow-up. Total RNA was extracted using Trizol reagent, and RNA quality was assessed on an Agilent 2100 Bioanalyzer.

The chain is encoded by TRBV30 joined to TRBJ2-2; the D gene is tentatively TRBD1 or TRBD2, each matching 5 bases. The receptor's source is a woman aged 18-29 years with Graves' hyperthyroidism that later progressed to Graves' ophthalmopathy. Sequencing used blood. For the CDR3, the sequence is CAWSASGPGELFF. DNA sequence: TGTGCCTGGAGCGCCTCGGGGCCAGGGGAGCTGTTTTTT.